What follows are 29 T cell receptor beta chains derived from one specimen sequenced in a study of T cell clonotyping in hematopoietic cell transplantation. Sequenced by immunoSEQ multiplex PCR; TCRdb stores in-frame clones only, minus some. This table holds about 9,300 clones, less than 90% found once. This specimen was PBMCs, taken 180 days after allogeneic stem cell transplant. These receptors all stem from a human patient who had an allogeneic stem cell transplant, so the T cells may come from the graft donor. The donor label of this sample is uncertain. Some clones in this sample may be carry-over from other donors' samples.

Only a few counts were recorded for this clone. The V gene is TRBV11-3, the J gene TRBJ1-5; D might be TRBD1 (5 bases). The length of the CDR3 is 15 residues. V dropped 1 base and J dropped 5 bases, with 12 bases sitting between them. Germline CDR1 is SGHNT and CDR2 is YENEEA. This CDR3 is CASSLGEGAHQPQHF. CDR3 nucleotides: TGTGCCAGCAGCTTAGGTGAAGGGGCCCATCAGCCCCAGCATTTT.

The V gene is TRBV30, the J gene TRBJ1-5; 7 nucleotides match TRBD1. The germline V gene encodes CDR1 GTSNPN and CDR2 SVGIG (reference sequence). This CDR3 region has 13 residues. Unmatched junction bases numbered 5, after V lost 4 bases and J lost 5 bases. The CDR3 sequence: CAWNRDRDQPQHF. As DNA, the CDR3 is TGTGCCTGGAACCGGGACAGAGATCAGCCCCAGCATTTT.

The V gene is TRBV2, the J gene TRBJ2-2; 9 bases are a match to TRBD2. The CDR3 runs 13 residues. The germline CDR1 and CDR2 sequences are SNHLY and FYNNEI. Trimming cost V 6 bases and J 7 bases; bases outside gene matches: 3. DNA of the CDR3: TGTGCCAGCAGACTAGCGGGCGTCGGGGAGCTGTTTTTT. Residues: CASRLAGVGELFF.

The genes are TRBV9 and TRBJ2-5; possibly TRBD1 or TRBD2 for D (5 bases each). Between the trimmed V and J ends, which lost 0 bases and 5 bases, there was a span of 14 bases. CDR3 length: 15 amino acids. Looked up from germline, CDR1 is SGDLS and CDR2 is YYNGEE. As DNA, the CDR3 is TGTGCCAGCAGCGTAGGGGGGTCTCGACGGGAGACCCAGTACTTC. Its translation is CASSVGGSRRETQYF.

The rearrangement links TRBV4-2 to TRBJ1-2; possible D gene TRBD1, 5 bases. There are 13 residues in the CDR3. Germline CDR1 is LGHNA and CDR2 is YNFKEQ. Deletions cut 2 bases from V and 2 bases from J, with 6 bases between. The CDR3 DNA sequence: TGTGCCAGCAGCCAACAGGGAAACTATGGCTACACCTTC. It specifies CASSQQGNYGYTF.

The J gene is TRBJ1-2, the V gene TRBV5-1, with a tentative D call TRBD1 (5 bases). Germline V gene sequence: CDR1 SGHRS, CDR2 YFSETQ. This CDR3 is built from 16 residues. Trimming removed 4 bases at V and 8 bases at J, with 24 bases between. This CDR3 is CASSPTGQGATGGYTF. In nucleotides, the CDR3 is TGCGCCAGCAGCCCCACCGGACAAGGGGCGACGGGAGGCTACACCTTC.

This clone was recorded only once. This chain links TRBV9 with TRBJ2-7; 8 bases map to TRBD1. CDR3 length equals 15 residues. Trimming took 0 bases from V and 3 from J; bases not matched to a gene: 5. The V gene's germline CDR1 is SGDLS and CDR2 YYNGEE. For the CDR3, the DNA is TGTGCCAGCAGCGTAGAACCCGACAGGGGCTACGAGCAGTACTTC. Its protein product is CASSVEPDRGYEQYF.

This clone was counted between two and nine times. The rearrangement links TRBV28 to TRBJ2-5; 12 bases agree with TRBD2. V shed 0 bases, J shed 4 bases, and the junction held 9 bases outside the gene matches. Germline CDR1 and CDR2: MDHEN and SYDVKM. CDR3 length: 18 residues. As DNA, the CDR3 is TGTGCCAGCAGTTTATGGGCTAGCGGGGGGGCGGGTGCAGAGACCCAGTACTTC. Its translation: CASSLWASGGAGAETQYF.

Worth noting for this clone: The junction departs from the called germline gene at one end, perhaps through a read error. The chain recombines TRBV5-1 with TRBJ2-7, with D perhaps matching TRBD1 or TRBD2 (5 bases each). Germline V gene data show CDR1 as SGHRS and CDR2 as YFSETQ. The CDR3 extends over 16 amino acids. CDR3 sequence (DNA): TGTGCCAGCAGCATCGGGACGGCCCCTAGCTCCTACGAGCAGTACTTC. Amino acid sequence: CASSIGTAPSSYEQYF.

This clone has just one count. This sequence joins TRBV14 and TRBJ2-7, with 7 bases fitting TRBD2. Germline V CDR1 and CDR2: SGHDN, FVKESK. The CDR3 spans 17 residues. With 4 bases clipped from V and 12 bases from J, the junction kept 24 bases outside the gene matches. CDR3 in DNA: TGTGCCAGCAGCCGCAGCCCTCAAGGGTGGGCGGGGGATCCGGGGTACTTC. Protein product: CASSRSPQGWAGDPGYF. Drawing the rest from reference TRBV14 and TRBJ2-7, the complete variable domain is EAGVTQFPSHSVIEKGQTVTLRCDPISGHDNLYWYRRVMGKEIKFLLHFVKESKQDESGMPNNRFLAERTGGTYSTLKVQPAELEDSGVYFCASSRSPQGWAGDPGYFGPGTRLTVT.

This clone is a singleton in its sample. V gene TRBV29-1 combines with J gene TRBJ2-3, with D possibly TRBD2 on 6 matching bases. The germline V and J ends were trimmed by 3 bases and 4 bases, with 14 bases remaining between them. Germline V lookup: CDR1 SQVTM, CDR2 ANQGSEA. CDR3 size: 14 residues. CDR3 residues: CSVEGGVGADTQYF. CDR3 nucleotides: TGCAGCGTTGAGGGGGGAGTGGGTGCAGATACGCAGTATTTT.

The gene calls are TRBV7-9 and TRBJ2-2; 7 bases agree with TRBD1. CDR3 size: 16 residues. The ends lost 6 bases at V and 4 bases at J; junction bases unmatched: 11. Germline V gives CDR1 SEHNR, CDR2 FQNEAQ (reference sequence). CDR3 DNA: TGTGCCAGCAGACCCCGGACAGGCTTCATCACCGGGGAGCTGTTTTTT. This encodes CASRPRTGFITGELFF.

This chain joins TRBV6-5 and TRBJ2-3; TRBD2 agrees at 12 bases. V lost 8 bases to trimming and J lost 4 bases; unmatched junction nucleotides: 7. Germline CDR1 and CDR2: MNHEY and SVGAGI. The CDR3 covers 15 residues. CDR3 loop: CASRPTSGGADTQYF. CDR3 bases: TGTGCCAGCCGCCCGACTAGCGGGGGAGCAGATACGCAGTATTTT.

CDR3 region: CASSREDRGNYGYTF. In nucleotides, the CDR3 is TGCGCCAGCAGCCGGGAGGACAGGGGAAACTATGGCTACACCTTC. The chain has TRBV4-3 and TRBJ1-2, with 9 nucleotides matching TRBD1. This CDR3 is built from 15 residues. Germline loops: CDR1 LGHNA, CDR2 YSLEER. V lost 4 bases to trimming and J lost 2 bases; unmatched junction nucleotides: 5.

The gene calls are TRBV30 and TRBJ1-3; no reliable D call. Germline V gene data show CDR1 as GTSNPN and CDR2 as SVGIG (reference sequence). The CDR3 is 11 amino acids. Trimming took 3 bases from V and 6 from J, leaving 6 bases between them. The CDR3 loop is CAWRLINTIYF. The DNA for the CDR3 is TGTGCCTGGAGACTGATAAACACCATATATTTT.

The J gene is TRBJ1-5, the V gene TRBV7-2; D might be TRBD1 (6 bases). The CDR3 contains 14 residues. V was trimmed by 1 base and J by 7 bases, leaving 11 bases between them. Germline CDR1 reads SGHTA; CDR2 reads FQGNSA. The CDR3 loop is CASSLGGAWQPQHF. CDR3 sequence (DNA): TGTGCCAGCAGCTTAGGGGGGGCTTGGCAGCCCCAGCATTTT.

The chain uses TRBV29-1 and TRBJ2-7; D may match TRBD1 or TRBD2 (5 bases each). The CDR3 is 12 amino acids. The germline CDR1 and CDR2 sequences are SQVTM and ANQGSEA. Trimming left V 7 bases short and J 7 bases short, with 17 bases between. The CDR3 here is CSAGTQAREQYF. The CDR3 coding sequence is TGCAGCGCCGGGACCCAGGCGAGGGAGCAGTACTTC.

The chain has TRBV7-3 and TRBJ2-2; D gene uncertain. The ends were cut back, 2 bases at V and 3 bases at J, with 7 bases in the middle. Germline CDR1 reads SGHTA; CDR2 reads FQGTGA. CDR3 length: 14 amino acids. The CDR3 spells CASSLLWDTGELFF. CDR3 coding DNA: TGTGCCAGCAGCTTACTTTGGGACACCGGGGAGCTGTTTTTT.

The chain carries TRBV6-1 and TRBJ2-7; perhaps TRBD1 as D (6 bases). The V and J ends lost 5 bases and 2 bases respectively, with 13 bases between them. Per germline, CDR1 MNHNS and CDR2 SASEGT. The CDR3 is 14 amino acids. In nucleotides, the CDR3 is TGTGCCAGCAGTTTCCGGACAGTCCCCTACGAGCAGTACTTC. Translated: CASSFRTVPYEQYF.

Only a few counts were recorded for this clone. This chain connects TRBV6-6 to TRBJ2-3, with D perhaps being TRBD1 or TRBD2 (5 bases each). In germline, CDR1 is MNHNY, CDR2 SVGAGI (reference sequence). The germline V and J ends were trimmed by 0 bases and 3 bases, with 10 bases remaining between them. The CDR3 sequence is 15 residues long. The CDR3 here is CASSYSKRGTDTQYF. For the CDR3, the DNA is TGTGCCAGCAGTTACTCGAAGAGGGGTACAGATACGCAGTATTTT.

The chain employs TRBV6-5 and TRBJ1-2; D unclear. Germline V gene sequence: CDR1 MNHEY, CDR2 SVGAGI. With 2 bases removed from V and 4 bases from J, the gap between germline ends came to 11 bases. The CDR3 loop spans 14 amino acids. This CDR3 reads CASSYEGSSYGYTF. The CDR3 nucleotides read TGTGCCAGCAGTTACGAGGGATCCTCCTATGGCTACACCTTC.

This clone was recorded only once. This rearrangement joins TRBV6-5 to TRBJ1-2; D remains unclear. The germline V gene has CDR1 MNHEY and CDR2 SVGAGI. The CDR3 covers 12 residues. V dropped 6 bases and J dropped 7 bases, with 12 bases sitting between them. CDR3 loop: CASSEPGSGYTF. CDR3 nucleotides: TGTGCCAGCAGCGAGCCCGGCTCTGGCTACACCTTC.

The chain has TRBV6-5 and TRBJ2-4, with 11 bases aligning to TRBD1. CDR1 is MNHEY, CDR2 SVGAGI, per germline. V was pared by 4 bases and J by 6 bases, with 5 bases of the junction left unmatched. The CDR3 extends over 15 amino acids. The CDR3 loop is CASSFGQGAGNIQYF. For the CDR3, the DNA is TGTGCCAGCAGTTTCGGACAGGGGGCGGGAAACATTCAGTACTTC.

The V and J genes are TRBV7-9 and TRBJ2-1; TRBD2 matches at 7 bases. The length of the CDR3 is 15 residues. Trimming at V came to 4 bases and at J to 3 bases, leaving 6 bases not matched to a gene. The V gene's germline CDR1 is SEHNR and CDR2 FQNEAQ (reference sequence). The CDR3 is CASSSPAGVYNEQFF. For the CDR3, the DNA is TGTGCCAGCAGCTCCCCGGCGGGGGTCTACAATGAGCAGTTCTTC.

The V call is TRBV9, the J call TRBJ2-5; D remains unclear. CDR3 size: 16 residues. The germline gives CDR1 SGDLS, CDR2 YYNGEE. Trimming took off 4 bases at V and 4 bases at J, with 20 bases between the two ends. The CDR3 coding sequence is TGTGCCAGCAGCTCACCCATCCACCTCCGTCCAGAGACCCAGTACTTC. Its protein is CASSSPIHLRPETQYF.

The chain couples TRBV6-1 to TRBJ1-2; D is possibly TRBD1 (6 bases). V lost 6 bases and J 4 bases, leaving 12 bases between the germline ends. CDR1 is MNHNS and CDR2 is SASEGT in the germline V gene. The length of the CDR3 is 13 residues. The CDR3 nucleotides are TGTGCCAGCAGAACAGGGTTCCCCTATGGCTACACCTTC. It encodes CASRTGFPYGYTF.

J is TRBJ2-7 and V is TRBV7-8, with TRBD1 matching 8 bases. V dropped 5 bases and J dropped 0; count of bases not matched to a gene: 6. The CDR3 totals 15 residues. CDR1 is SGHVS and CDR2 is FQNEAQ in the germline V gene. The CDR3 sequence is CASSLRQGPSYEQYF. The DNA for the CDR3 is TGTGCCAGCAGCCTCCGACAGGGGCCCTCCTACGAGCAGTACTTC.

The CDR3 DNA sequence: TGTGCCAGTAGTACTAAGAGGGGTCGAGGTGGGGAGACCCAGTACTTC. Amino acid sequence: CASSTKRGRGGETQYF. The V gene is TRBV19, the J gene TRBJ2-5, with D perhaps TRBD1 or TRBD2 (5 bases each). The CDR3 totals 16 residues. CDR1 is LNHDA and CDR2 is SQIVND in the germline V gene (reference sequence). The germline V and J ends were trimmed by 4 bases and 5 bases, with 20 bases remaining between them.

On this clone itself: One end of the junction does not line up with germline, which may come from a read error. The J gene is TRBJ1-1, the V gene TRBV5-1; perhaps TRBD1 as D (5 bases). Germline V CDR1 and CDR2: SGHRS, YFSETQ. This CDR3 is 14 amino acids long. CDR3 coding DNA: TGCGCCAGCAGCTTTGGGGGAGTAAACATTGAAGCTTTCTTT. Its translation is CASSFGGVNIEAFF.